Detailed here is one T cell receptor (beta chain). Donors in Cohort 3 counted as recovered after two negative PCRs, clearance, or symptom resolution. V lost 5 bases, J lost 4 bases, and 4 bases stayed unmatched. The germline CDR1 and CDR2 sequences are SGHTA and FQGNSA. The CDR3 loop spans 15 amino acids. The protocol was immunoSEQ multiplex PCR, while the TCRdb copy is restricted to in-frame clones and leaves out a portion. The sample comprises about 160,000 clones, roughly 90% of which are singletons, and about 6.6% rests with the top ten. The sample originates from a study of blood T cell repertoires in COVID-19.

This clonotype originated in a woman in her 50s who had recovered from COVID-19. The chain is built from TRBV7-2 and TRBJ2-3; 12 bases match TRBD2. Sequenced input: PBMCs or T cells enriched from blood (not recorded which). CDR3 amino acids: CASSRRTSGADTQYF. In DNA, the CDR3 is TGTGCCAGCAGCCGTAGGACTAGCGGGGCAGATACGCAGTATTTT.